This TCR beta chain was observed in a study of blood T cell repertoires in COVID-19. Looking at the study overall: Acute and convalescent COVID-19 specimens originated in the United States, Italy and Spain. PBMCs, B-cell-depleted T cells, or T cells provided the cDNA or gDNA that made up the material.

Authors' data handling: It was from reference gene primer amplification that nucleated cell counts were estimated. TCRdb keeps only in-frame clones here, not all; method: immunoSEQ multiplex PCR. For V, J and clone size, that table is used; D and trimming come from the DNA. The table shows around 80,000 clones, with roughly 90% occurring only once. Trimming cost V 6 bases and J 0 bases, with 13 bases left between them. The CDR3 spans 15 residues. Germline CDR1 reads MGHRA; CDR2 reads YSYEKL. The sequence was obtained from a human donor in a cohort sampled during active COVID-19. The J gene is TRBJ2-3, the V gene TRBV4-1, with a tentative D call TRBD2 (5 bases). The sequenced sample consisted of peripheral blood. In DNA, the CDR3 is TGCGCCAGCAGTATTAGAACTAGTAGCACAGATACGCAGTATTTT. As protein: CASSIRTSSTDTQYF.